Following are 16 T cell receptor beta chains from one sample sequenced in a study of CD8+CD57+ T cells in acquired aplastic anemia. Previously, flow cytometry had revealed CD8+CD57+ cell expansion in the patients chosen for sequencing. The study profiled TCR beta VDJ and CDR3 using genomic DNA as template. TCRdb reprocessed the reads via MiXCR and lists one record per CDR3 protein. The sample consists of roughly 80,000 distinct CDR3 sequences, about three quarters of them appearing once. Sequencing was performed on sorted CD4+, CD8+, or CD8+CD57+ T cells (not recorded which) from PBMCs. Receptor source: a human donor with aplastic anemia.

The chain combines TRBV2 with TRBJ1-2; unclear D gene. Looked up from germline, CDR1 is SNHLY and CDR2 is FYNNEI. The CDR3 sequence is 15 residues long. V gave up 1 base and J gave up 4 bases, with 13 bases separating them. The CDR3 spells CASSEDGSVSYGYTF. CDR3 coding DNA: TGTGCCAGCAGTGAAGATGGTTCGGTGTCCTATGGCTACACCTTC. The entire variable domain, with the rest obtained from reference TRBV2 and TRBJ1-2, is as follows: EPEVTQTPSHQVTQMGQEVILRCVPISNHLYFYWYRQILGQKVEFLVSFYNNEISEKSEIFDDQFSVERPDGSNFTLKIRSTKLEDSAMYFCASSEDGSVSYGYTFGSGTRLTVV.

The V and J genes are TRBV11-1 and TRBJ1-4, with D perhaps TRBD1 (5 bases). V was clipped by 1 base and J by 8 bases, with 17 bases between them. In germline, CDR1 is SGHAT, CDR2 FQDESV (reference sequence). The length of the CDR3 is 16 residues. In DNA, the CDR3 is TGTGCCAGCAGCTTAGGTCCGGTAGGGGTTGGAGAAAAACTGTTTTTT. Translated: CASSLGPVGVGEKLFF.

The chain couples TRBV20-1 to TRBJ2-7; D not certain. V was pared by 3 bases and J by 3 bases, with 6 bases between. The CDR3 covers 11 residues. CDR1 is DFQATT, CDR2 SNEGSKA, per germline (reference sequence). The chain's CDR3 is CSARGFYEQYF. CDR3 nucleotides: TGCAGTGCTAGGGGGTTCTACGAGCAGTACTTC.

This chain connects TRBV7-9 to TRBJ1-1; no clear D gene. Germline CDR1 is SEHNR and CDR2 is FQNEAQ (reference sequence). There are 12 residues in the CDR3. Trimming cost V 3 bases and J 6 bases, with 8 bases left between them. This CDR3 reads CASSFQVSEAFF. CDR3 coding DNA: TGTGCCAGCAGCTTTCAGGTTTCTGAAGCTTTCTTT.

The gene calls are TRBV20-1 and TRBJ1-5, with D possibly being TRBD1 (6 bases). Germline-derived CDR1 and CDR2 are DFQATT and SNEGSKA (reference sequence). The CDR3 is made up of 16 amino acids. Trimming removed 0 bases at V and 1 base at J, with 13 bases between. The CDR3 loop reads CSARDPVGASNQPQHF. CDR3 nucleotides: TGCAGTGCTAGAGACCCCGTGGGGGCGAGCAATCAGCCCCAGCATTTT.

The chain uses TRBV5-6 and TRBJ1-6; D gene uncertain. The V end lost 1 base, the J end lost 8 bases, and 16 bases lay between the germline ends. CDR3 length: 16 residues. Looked up from germline, CDR1 is SGHDT and CDR2 is YYEEEE. CDR3 nucleotide sequence: TGTGCCAGCAGCTTGTGGCTCCTAGGACGGGATTCACCCCTCCACTTT. This codes for CASSLWLLGRDSPLHF.

With regard to this clonotype: The junction does not match germline at one end; this may be a read error. The chain is built from TRBV24-1 and TRBJ2-3; 8 bases are a match to TRBD1. The germline gives CDR1 KGHDR, CDR2 SFDVKD. This CDR3 has 15 residues. The CDR3 DNA reads as TGTGCCTCCAGTCACGGGACAGGCGATTCAGATACGCAGTATTTT. Amino acid sequence: CASSHGTGDSDTQYF.

This clonotype occurred a few times. The chain carries TRBV30 and TRBJ2-5; no clear D gene. The length of the CDR3 is 12 residues. CDR1 GTSNPN and CDR2 SVGIG come from the germline V gene (reference sequence). V was trimmed by 3 bases and J by 5 bases, leaving 10 bases between them. CDR3 DNA: TGTGCCTGGAGCCCGACGGAGGAGACCCAGTACTTC. The encoded protein is CAWSPTEETQYF.

This clonotype was picked up a small number of times. The V gene is TRBV2, the J gene TRBJ2-5, with D perhaps TRBD2 (6 bases). The length of the CDR3 is 13 residues. The germline V gene encodes CDR1 SNHLY and CDR2 FYNNEI. V was pared by 3 bases and J by 5 bases, with 10 bases between. DNA for the CDR3: TGTGCCAGCAGTGAGGGAGGCTTTGAGACCCAGTACTTC. Protein product: CASSEGGFETQYF.

This rearrangement joins TRBV29-1 to TRBJ2-7, with D maybe TRBD1 (5 bases). The germline V gene has CDR1 SQVTM and CDR2 ANQGSEA. The CDR3 covers 13 residues. The ends were cut back, 5 bases at V and 1 base at J, with 12 bases in the middle. In DNA form, the CDR3 reads TGCAGCGTTCAAGGGGCAACGTCCTACGAGCAGTACTTC. This gives the protein CSVQGATSYEQYF.

CDR3 loop: CATSRDRVTSTDTQYF. The CDR3 DNA reads as TGTGCCACCAGCAGAGACAGGGTTACTAGCACAGATACGCAGTATTTT. V and J are TRBV15 and TRBJ2-3, with D possibly being TRBD1 (5 bases). Trimming removed 0 bases at V and 0 bases at J, with 10 bases between. Germline V gene sequence: CDR1 LNHNV, CDR2 YYDKDF (reference sequence). The CDR3 is 16 amino acids.

This clonotype was picked up many times. This chain links TRBV19 with TRBJ2-1, with D perhaps given as TRBD1 or TRBD2 (5 bases each). The CDR3 is 11 residues long. CDR1 LNHDA and CDR2 SQIVND come from the germline V gene (reference sequence). Trimming removed 10 bases at V and 9 bases at J, with 13 bases between. CDR3 DNA sequence: TGTGCCACCCGGGACGGGTTTGAGCAGTTCTTC. Amino acids: CATRDGFEQFF.

V is TRBV19 and J is TRBJ1-1, with D possibly TRBD1 on 5 matching bases. The CDR3 sequence is 13 residues long. V gave up 9 bases and J gave up 4 bases, with 15 bases separating them. Germline CDR1 is LNHDA and CDR2 is SQIVND (reference sequence). The chain's CDR3 is CASGAGSRTEAFF. In DNA form, the CDR3 reads TGTGCCAGCGGGGCAGGTTCCCGCACTGAAGCTTTCTTT.

The chain combines TRBV24-1 with TRBJ2-3, with D tentatively TRBD2 (5 bases). Trimming shortened V by 11 bases and J by 9 bases, and 20 bases separated the two germline ends. CDR1 and CDR2 from the germline V gene are KGHDR and SFDVKD. CDR3 size: 13 residues. The CDR3 region is CASSLVRGGTQYF. CDR3 nucleotides: TGTGCCAGCAGCTTAGTTCGAGGAGGCACGCAGTATTTT.

The CDR3 DNA sequence: TGCGCCAGCAGTAGAGTAACAGATACGCAGTATTTT. Amino acids: CASSRVTDTQYF. The chain joins TRBV10-1 to TRBJ2-3; D is undetermined. Trimming removed 5 bases from V and 3 bases from J, with 6 bases in between. The CDR3 totals 12 residues. CDR1 WNHNN and CDR2 SYGVQD come from the germline V gene (reference sequence).

J is TRBJ2-1 and V is TRBV24-1, with D uncertain. CDR3 length: 14 amino acids. Germline CDR1 reads KGHDR; CDR2 reads SFDVKD. V was shortened by 6 bases and J by 7 bases, with 15 bases between the two germline ends. The CDR3 coding sequence is TGTGCCACCAGTTCTGCAGGAGTGAGGAATGAGCAGTTCTTC. Encoded protein: CATSSAGVRNEQFF.